The 18 T cell receptor beta chains below come from one sample, sequenced in a study of T cells after yellow fever vaccination. MiXCR was run by TCRdb on the 5' RACE reads, yielding one entry per CDR3 protein. The table has 600,000 to 750,000 distinct CDR3 sequences, 9% to 15% seen once. This material consisted of PBMCs, taken on the day of the yellow fever booster vaccination. The source of these receptors is a man aged 25 to 40 who received the YFV17D yellow fever vaccine.

The chain links TRBV20-1 to TRBJ2-7, with TRBD2 matching over 8 bases. CDR1 is DFQATT and CDR2 is SNEGSKA in the germline V gene (reference sequence). CDR3 size: 12 residues. V lost 2 bases, J lost 4 bases, and 1 base stayed unmatched. Written as DNA, the CDR3 is TGCAGTGCTAGAAGCGGGGGATACGAGCAGTACTTC. It specifies CSARSGGYEQYF.

This clonotype was counted between two and nine times. The chain has TRBV30 and TRBJ1-1; perhaps TRBD1 as D (6 bases). Per the germline V gene, CDR1 is GTSNPN and CDR2 is SVGIG (reference sequence). The V and J ends lost 5 bases and 8 bases respectively, with 15 bases between them. The CDR3 consists of 12 residues. Here the CDR3 reads CAWVHPGTEAFF. The CDR3, as DNA: TGTGCCTGGGTTCACCCCGGGACAGAAGCTTTCTTT.

On this clonotype itself: One end of the junction is discordant with germline, which a read error may explain. The rearrangement links TRBV5-5 to TRBJ2-1; tentatively, D is TRBD2 (6 bases). The CDR3 spans 15 residues. CDR1 is SGHKS, CDR2 YYEKEE, per germline (reference sequence). For the CDR3, the DNA is TGTACCAGCAGCCCTGCTTTCCGGGACTCCAATGAGCAGTTCTTC. Its protein product is CTSSPAFRDSNEQFF.

In its sample, this clonotype was seen a few times. V and J are TRBV20-1 and TRBJ1-1; tentative D call: TRBD1 (6 bases). CDR3 length: 14 amino acids. Germline CDR1 is DFQATT and CDR2 is SNEGSKA (reference sequence). The V end was cut by 3 bases, the J end by 4 bases, with 15 bases between. CDR3 sequence reads: CSARKGGDGTEAFF. CDR3 sequence (DNA): TGCAGTGCTAGGAAAGGGGGGGATGGCACTGAAGCTTTCTTT.

The rearrangement links TRBV30 to TRBJ1-5; 8 nucleotides agree with TRBD1. Unmatched junction bases numbered 7, after V lost 3 bases and J lost 6 bases. The CDR3 length is 14 residues. Germline V gene sequence: CDR1 GTSNPN, CDR2 SVGIG (reference sequence). Here the CDR3 DNA reads TGTGCCTGGAGCCAAGACAGGGGTGGTCAGCCCCAGCATTTT. Residues: CAWSQDRGGQPQHF.

The J gene is TRBJ2-1, the V gene TRBV12-3 or TRBV12-4; TRBD2 might be the D (7 bases). CDR3 length: 16 amino acids. V lost 5 bases and J 0 bases, leaving 14 bases between the germline ends. The CDR3 loop reads CASSPRRGPSYNEQFF. The CDR3 DNA sequence: TGTGCCAGCAGTCCTCGGCGGGGGCCCTCCTACAATGAGCAGTTCTTC.

This chain joins TRBV18 and TRBJ2-3, with 8 bases identical to TRBD2. V lost 4 bases and J lost 2; bases outside the gene matches: 8. CDR3 length equals 16 residues. Germline V gives CDR1 KGHSH, CDR2 LQKENI. The DNA of the CDR3 is TGTGCCAGCTCACACGGAGCGGGAGTGTACACAGATACGCAGTATTTT. Protein product: CASSHGAGVYTDTQYF.

This clonotype was detected ten times or more. This chain uses TRBV7-9 with TRBJ2-1; 11 nucleotides match TRBD2. CDR1 SEHNR and CDR2 FQNEAQ come from the germline V gene (reference sequence). The CDR3 runs to 15 residues. With 5 bases clipped from V and 8 bases from J, the junction kept 8 bases outside the gene matches. The CDR3 here is CASSPGLAGVDEQFF. The DNA for the CDR3 is TGTGCCAGCAGCCCCGGACTAGCGGGTGTCGATGAGCAGTTCTTC.

This clonotype was seen more than once but under ten times. The chain combines TRBV7-2 with TRBJ1-1; D is uncertain. Germline V gene data show CDR1 as SGHTA and CDR2 as FQGNSA. The germline V and J ends were trimmed by 4 bases and 0 bases, with 18 bases remaining between them. The CDR3 is 17 amino acids. The CDR3 bases are TGTGCCAGCAGCTCCTTGGGCGAGGTCAAGCTGAACACTGAAGCTTTCTTT. Amino acids: CASSSLGEVKLNTEAFF.

This clonotype was detected only a few times. The rearrangement joins TRBV4-1 to TRBJ1-6; no reliable D call. Germline loops: CDR1 MGHRA, CDR2 YSYEKL. The CDR3 loop spans 13 amino acids. V gave up 2 bases and J gave up 10 bases, with 9 bases separating them. The CDR3, as DNA: TGCGCCAGCAGCCAAAGATTTGAGTCACCCCTCCACTTT. Translating gives CASSQRFESPLHF.

This chain uses TRBV30 with TRBJ1-5; D is perhaps TRBD1 (6 bases). V was clipped by 1 base and J by 7 bases, with 11 bases between them. CDR1 is GTSNPN and CDR2 is SVGIG in the germline V gene (reference sequence). The CDR3 runs to 13 residues. The CDR3 DNA reads TGTGCCTGGAGTGCCCAGGGGACCCAGCCCCAGCATTTT. This gives the protein CAWSAQGTQPQHF.

This clonotype has more than one count but fewer than ten. The chain couples TRBV11-3 to TRBJ1-1, with a possible D match to TRBD1 (6 bases). V was cut by 3 bases and J by 8 bases, with 13 bases left in between. This CDR3 has 13 residues. Germline loops: CDR1 SGHNT, CDR2 YENEEA. The CDR3 here is CASSFGWGGEAFF. CDR3 coding DNA: TGTGCCAGCAGCTTCGGGTGGGGGGGCGAAGCTTTCTTT. Using reference TRBV11-3 and TRBJ1-1 for the parts outside the CDR3, the full variable domain is EAGVVQSPRYKIIEKKQPVAFWCNPISGHNTLYWYLQNLGQGPELLIRYENEEAVDDSQLPKDRFSAERLKGVDSTLKIQPAELGDSAVYLCASSFGWGGEAFFGQGTRLTVV.

This clonotype was seen a few times. The V and J genes are TRBV27 and TRBJ1-2; the D gene is possibly TRBD1 (6 bases). Per the germline V gene, CDR1 is MNHEY and CDR2 is SMNVEV (reference sequence). V shed 5 bases and J shed 7 bases, with 17 bases lying between them. This CDR3 has 14 amino acids. The DNA for the CDR3 is TGTGCCAGCAGTCCGGAACCAGGGGCGGGTGGCTACACCTTC. Encoded protein: CASSPEPGAGGYTF.

The rearrangement uses TRBV27 and TRBJ1-2; 7 bases match TRBD1. The CDR3 is 14 amino acids. Per the germline V gene, CDR1 is MNHEY and CDR2 is SMNVEV (reference sequence). V was pared by 11 bases and J by 2 bases, with 11 bases of the junction left unmatched. The CDR3 here is CAAGQAAQNYGYTF. CDR3 DNA sequence: TGTGCCGCCGGACAGGCCGCTCAAAACTATGGCTACACCTTC.

This chain connects TRBV30 to TRBJ1-2; TRBD1 aligns across 8 bases. This CDR3 contains 13 residues. Germline trimming cut 2 bases from V and 7 bases from J; bases unmatched to any gene: 6. Germline V gene sequence: CDR1 GTSNPN, CDR2 SVGIG (reference sequence). CDR3 in DNA: TGTGCCTGGAGTCACAGGGGGTCCTTTGGCTACACCTTC. Protein sequence: CAWSHRGSFGYTF.

This clonotype has just a few counts. This sequence joins TRBV4-2 and TRBJ1-2; D is perhaps TRBD1 (5 bases). The CDR3 is made up of 16 amino acids. Germline-derived CDR1 and CDR2 are LGHNA and YNFKEQ. The ends were cut back, 1 base at V and 5 bases at J, with 17 bases in the middle. The DNA of the CDR3 is TGTGCCAGCAGCCAAGTCGGGGGAGGTAGCGATTATGGCTACACCTTC. This translates into CASSQVGGGSDYGYTF.

CDR3 amino acids: CASGPGLAGKNIQYF. Written as DNA, the CDR3 is TGTGCCAGCGGCCCTGGACTAGCGGGGAAAAACATTCAGTACTTC. The chain couples TRBV4-2 to TRBJ2-4, with TRBD2 matching over 12 bases. Germline values: CDR1 LGHNA, CDR2 YNFKEQ. Unmatched junction bases numbered 6, after V lost 8 bases and J lost 4 bases. The CDR3 is 15 residues long.

In its sample, this clonotype was seen a few times. The chain recombines TRBV9 with TRBJ1-1, with a possible D match to TRBD1 (5 bases). Germline V lookup: CDR1 SGDLS, CDR2 YYNGEE. The CDR3 sequence is 15 residues long. V was clipped by 0 bases and J by 2 bases, with 11 bases between them. The CDR3 here is CASSVGDRLNTEAFF. CDR3 DNA sequence: TGTGCCAGCAGCGTAGGCGACAGACTAAACACTGAAGCTTTCTTT. The variable domain in full, completed from reference TRBV9 and TRBJ1-1, reads DSGVTQTPKHLITATGQRVTLRCSPRSGDLSVYWYQQSLDQGLQFLIQYYNGEERAKGNILERFSAQQFPDLHSELNLSSLELGDSALYFCASSVGDRLNTEAFFGQGTRLTVV.